A selection of T cell receptor beta chains follows, all from one sample in a study of cytomegalovirus exposure and HLA in healthy donors. TCRdb keeps only in-frame clones here, not all; method: immunoSEQ multiplex PCR. The profile covers a few hundred thousand clones, with approximately 68% appearing a single time and 1.8% taken by the ten largest. The specimen was PBMCs. These receptors were obtained from a woman younger than 45 in good health and CMV-seronegative. Both conserved end residues are part of each CDR3. The D gene is left open where the match is weak. Clone size is given for some rows only: seen once, a few or many times, or a class if the clone is expanded.

v_gene	d_gene	abundance	j_gene	CDR3nt	CDR3aa
TRBV10-1	.	.	TRBJ2-1	TGCGCCAGCAGTGAGTCTATAGCATCGGGATACAATGAGCAGTTCTTC	CASSESIASGYNEQFF
TRBV5-6	.	.	TRBJ2-1	TGTGCCAGCAGCTTCCGCGACCTAGTCTACAATGAGCAGTTCTTC	CASSFRDLVYNEQFF
TRBV5-1	TRBD1	.	TRBJ2-7	TGCGCCAGCAGCTGGGGGGGGACAGGGGACTACGAGCAGTACTTC	CASSWGGTGDYEQYF
TRBV6-1	.	few	TRBJ1-5	TGTGCCAGCTCGCCAGGGCACAGCAATCAGCCCCAGCATTTT	CASSPGHSNQPQHF
TRBV6-1	TRBD2	once	TRBJ2-7	TGTGCCAGCAGCCAAGCGGGAGGAAGGAACGAGCGGTACTTC	CASSQAGGRNERYF
TRBV5-1	TRBD1	.	TRBJ2-7	TGCGCCAGCAGCCCAACGCAGGGGGCTCGCTACGAGCAGTACTTC	CASSPTQGARYEQYF
TRBV7-9	.	.	TRBJ1-5	TGTCCCAGCAGCCGAGACAGCAACAATCAGCCCCAGCATTTT	CPSSRDSNNQPQHF
TRBV19	.	many	TRBJ2-1	TGTGCCAGTAGTATCTGGGCGGGGCCCTACAATGAGCAGTTCTTC	CASSIWAGPYNEQFF
TRBV6-1	TRBD1	.	TRBJ1-1	TGTGCCAGCAGGGATACAGGGGGCGTGGCTTTCTTT	CASRDTGGVAFF
TRBV7-9	.	.	TRBJ2-7	TGTTCCAGCAGTCCCCGGGCTAGCATGATCTACGAGCAGTACTTC	CSSSPRASMIYEQYF
TRBV4-2	TRBD2	.	TRBJ2-7	TGTGCCAGCAGCCAGGCGACTAGCGGGAGCCAACAGCAGTACTTC	CASSQATSGSQQQYF
TRBV2	TRBD1	.	TRBJ1-2	TGTGCCAGCGAAGGACAGGCAGCTAACTATGGCTACACCTTC	CASEGQAANYGYTF
TRBV7-2	TRBD2	few	TRBJ2-1	TGTGCCAGCAGACCTCTAGCGGGAGCCAACAATGAGCAGTTCTTC	CASRPLAGANNEQFF
TRBV14	.	few	TRBJ1-1	TGTGCCAGCAGCCAATACGGGAGCCGGTCTGAAGCTTTCTTT	CASSQYGSRSEAFF